The source of this T cell receptor (beta chain) is a study of T cell repertoires in cytomegalovirus infection. Across the study: In public TCR beta signatures, there were indications of both CMV infection and matching HLA type.

In regard to this clonotype: Its target is not known.

Whole-study results and caveats: Predominance within the ex vivo response was attributable to HLA-C-restricted CMV-specific TCR beta clonotypes.

MiXCR, applied by TCRdb to the reads, yields one record per CDR3 protein. The table shows a few hundred thousand distinct CDR3 sequences, with 15% to 20% occurring only once. This CDR3 spans 15 amino acids. The germline V and J ends were trimmed by 0 bases and 0 bases, with 5 bases remaining between them. The germline V gene encodes CDR1 LGHDT and CDR2 YNNKEL (reference sequence). The receptor comes from a human donor in good health (CMV status not recorded). Some clones in this sample may be carry-over from other donors' samples. The genes are TRBV3-1 and TRBJ2-2; D not resolved. Sequences were obtained from PBMCs. The CDR3 region is CASSQEYPNTGELFF. The CDR3 DNA is TGTGCCAGCAGCCAAGAATACCCGAACACCGGGGAGCTGTTTTTT.